The T cell receptor beta chain under discussion was sequenced for a study of T cell responses to AZD1222 COVID-19 vaccine. Findings and limits, study-wide: Increased Spike-specific TCR breadth and depth were observed after two AZD1222 doses.

Concerning this clone itself: Its antigen remains unidentified.

This CDR3 is 12 amino acids long. CDR1 is MNHEY, CDR2 SVGAGI, per germline. V was shortened by 8 bases and J by 8 bases, with 15 bases between the two germline ends. TCRdb's table, derived via immunoSEQ multiplex PCR, lists solely in-frame clones and lacks some. The table lists roughly 97,000 clones, approximately 89% of them singletons. Specimen: peripheral blood, collected on day 0 of AZD1222 vaccination. The genes are TRBV6-5 and TRBJ1-2; the D gene is possibly TRBD1 (6 bases). The TCR originated in an adult in good health. The DNA for the CDR3 is TGTGCCAGCTCACAGGGTGCGGTGGGCTACACCTTC. Translated: CASSQGAVGYTF.